The 27 T cell receptor beta chains below were found in one sample sequenced in a study of human T cells and chemical hapten exposure. Documented time point: patch test 1, 2 weeks after DPC sensitization. Treatment meaning: therapeutic diphenylcyclopropenone sensitization with weekly scalp DPC. TCRdb passed the RACE reads through MiXCR, listing each CDR3 protein once. The sample carries under 450,000 distinct CDR3 sequences, nearly 5% recorded once. The sequencing here drew on whole blood, taken in connection with sensitization to the hapten diphenylcyclopropenone (DPC). The receptor set was obtained from a woman between 45 and 60 years old with alopecia areata. Some clones in this sample may be carry-over from other donors' samples.

This clonotype was seen ten or more times. J is TRBJ2-1 and V is TRBV11-2, with a possible D match to TRBD2 (5 bases). This CDR3 contains 13 residues. V was cut by 5 bases and J by 9 bases, with 14 bases left in between. Germline lookup yields CDR1 SGHAT and CDR2 FQNNGV. CDR3: CASSPPLLGEQFF. The CDR3 region has the DNA TGTGCCAGCAGCCCCCCTTTACTAGGTGAGCAGTTCTTC.

This clonotype was counted only a few times. The chain uses TRBV10-3 and TRBJ2-3, with 11 bases that match TRBD2. The CDR3 has 13 residues. Germline CDR1 and CDR2: ENHRY and SYGVKD. The CDR3 region is CAVTSGMADTQYF. CDR3 nucleotide sequence: TGTGCTGTGACTAGCGGGATGGCGGATACGCAGTATTTT.

V gene TRBV21-1 combines with J gene TRBJ1-3; the DNA was not compared with TRBD1, the D call given in the table. TRBV21-1 is a pseudogene. This CDR3 is 15 amino acids long. The CDR3 reads CASSNYRDHGNTIYF. The CDR3 nucleotides read TGTGCCAGCAGCAATTACAGGGACCATGGAAACACCATATATTTT.

This clonotype has at least ten counts. The chain employs TRBV7-2 and TRBJ2-3, with 12 nucleotides matching TRBD2. Germline lookup yields CDR1 SGHTA and CDR2 FQGNSA. This CDR3 has 15 amino acids. V gave up 2 bases and J gave up 4 bases; unmatched junction bases: 1. CDR3 sequence: CASSLLAGGADTQYF. CDR3 DNA: TGTGCCAGCAGCTTACTAGCGGGGGGGGCAGATACGCAGTATTTT.

The chain couples TRBV7-9 to TRBJ2-7; D remains ambiguous. Germline V lookup: CDR1 SEHNR, CDR2 FQNEAQ (reference sequence). This CDR3 region has 13 residues. Trimming shortened V by 4 bases and J by 3 bases, and 10 bases separated the two germline ends. The CDR3 DNA follows: TGTGCCAGCAGCTCAGGATCAGACTACGAGCAGTACTTC. This gives the protein CASSSGSDYEQYF.

This clonotype was seen ten or more times. The J gene is TRBJ1-1, the V gene TRBV6-2 or TRBV6-3; D gene uncertain. Trimming removed 2 bases at V and 2 bases at J, with 9 bases between. Germline V lookup: CDR1 MNHEY, CDR2 SVGEGT. The CDR3 is made up of 14 amino acids. CDR3 loop: CASSYRAGNTEAFF. DNA for the CDR3: TGTGCCAGCAGTTACCGGGCAGGTAACACTGAAGCTTTCTTT.

This clonotype has a count of ten or more. The chain links TRBV11-2 to TRBJ2-1, with no clear D. Germline assignment: CDR1 SGHAT and CDR2 FQNNGV. This CDR3 region has 17 residues. V was pared by 5 bases and J by 0 bases, with 17 bases between. The CDR3 reads CASSGFYMGSSYNEQFF. The CDR3 bases are TGTGCCAGCAGCGGATTTTACATGGGGTCCTCCTACAATGAGCAGTTCTTC.

The V gene is TRBV18, the J gene TRBJ2-3, with D maybe TRBD2 (7 bases). The CDR3 consists of 14 residues. Germline CDR1 KGHSH, CDR2 LQKENI. V was cut by 3 bases and J by 4 bases, with 11 bases left in between. The CDR3: CASSPAGASDTQYF. CDR3 DNA: TGTGCCAGCTCACCGGCGGGGGCCTCAGATACGCAGTATTTT. Combining the CDR3 with reference TRBV18 and TRBJ2-3 gives the whole variable domain NAGVMQNPRHLVRRRGQEARLRCSPMKGHSHVYWYRQLPEEGLKFMVYLQKENIIDESGMPKERFSAEFPKEGPSILRIQQVVRGDSAAYFCASSPAGASDTQYFGPGTRLTVL.

This clonotype was observed at least ten times. The CDR3: CASSPDREQPQHF. The DNA for the CDR3 is TGTGCCAGCAGCCCAGACAGGGAACAGCCCCAGCATTTT. The genes are TRBV7-9 and TRBJ1-5, with TRBD1 matching over 7 bases. V lost 5 bases and J lost 7; bases outside the gene matches: 5. The CDR3 is 13 residues long. Germline CDR1 is SEHNR and CDR2 is FQNEAQ (reference sequence).

Here the CDR3 reads CASSQSLRGAKYEQFF. The CDR3 coding sequence is TGTGCCAGCAGCCAATCTTTGAGGGGGGCCAAGTATGAGCAGTTCTTC. The chain is built from TRBV4-2 and TRBJ2-1; TRBD1 or TRBD2 may be the D gene (6 bases each). Trimming took off 2 bases at V and 8 bases at J, with 19 bases between the two ends. The CDR3 sequence is 16 residues long. Germline CDR1 and CDR2: LGHNA and YNFKEQ.

This clonotype was found many times. V usage is TRBV27 and J usage is TRBJ2-7; 10 nucleotides match TRBD2. Trimming took 6 bases from V and 2 from J; bases not matched to a gene: 4. CDR1 MNHEY and CDR2 SMNVEV come from the germline V gene (reference sequence). The CDR3 is made up of 14 amino acids. The CDR3 spells CASRRTSGAYEQYF. The DNA of the CDR3 is TGTGCCAGCAGGAGGACTAGCGGTGCCTACGAGCAGTACTTC.

This clonotype was seen repeatedly, ten times or more. V usage is TRBV29-1 and J usage is TRBJ2-3, with 10 nucleotides matching TRBD2. There are 15 residues in the CDR3. V trimming: 4 bases; J trimming: 4 bases; junction bases outside the gene matches: 8. Germline V gives CDR1 SQVTM, CDR2 ANQGSEA. CDR3 loop: CSVGMLAGVADTQYF. The DNA of the CDR3 is TGCAGCGTTGGGATGCTAGCGGGGGTGGCAGATACGCAGTATTTT.

At least ten counts were recorded for this clonotype. The rearrangement joins TRBV15 to TRBJ1-3; D call uncertain. Deletions cut 4 bases from V and 3 bases from J, with 1 base between. The germline CDR1 and CDR2 sequences are LNHNV and YYDKDF (reference sequence). The CDR3 runs 11 residues. The chain's CDR3 is CATSNGNTIYF. CDR3 bases: TGTGCCACCAGCAATGGAAACACCATATATTTT.

The chain couples TRBV6-5 to TRBJ2-7; 9 positions match TRBD2. Germline-derived CDR1 and CDR2 are MNHEY and SVGAGI. V trimming: 0 bases; J trimming: 6 bases; junction bases outside the gene matches: 6. This CDR3 region has 15 residues. Here the CDR3 reads CASSYSGLAAREQYF. The CDR3 DNA reads TGTGCCAGCAGTTACTCGGGACTAGCTGCTCGCGAGCAGTACTTC.

This clonotype was observed at least ten times. The J gene is TRBJ1-2, the V gene TRBV29-1; D is ambiguous. The CDR3 contains 11 residues. V was cut by 4 bases and J by 7 bases, with 10 bases left in between. From germline, CDR1 is SQVTM and CDR2 ANQGSEA. The CDR3: CSVGREAGYTF. The CDR3 region has the DNA TGCAGCGTTGGAAGGGAGGCTGGCTACACCTTC.

J is TRBJ2-5 and V is TRBV7-2; D uncertain. Germline V lookup: CDR1 SGHTA, CDR2 FQGNSA. This CDR3 has 13 amino acids. Trimming removed 5 bases at V and 5 bases at J, with 12 bases between. DNA for the CDR3: TGTGCCAGCAGCCCCGGGCATTATGAGACCCAGTACTTC. It yields the protein CASSPGHYETQYF.

This clonotype was detected a few times. V is TRBV5-1 and J is TRBJ2-7; possibly TRBD1 for D (7 bases). The CDR3 has 16 residues. The V gene lost 0 bases and the J gene lost 7 bases, with 20 bases spanning the gap. Germline V gene lookup returns CDR1 SGHRS and CDR2 YFSETQ. CDR3 region: CASSLARGTGLLEQYF. CDR3 nucleotide sequence: TGCGCCAGCAGCTTGGCCAGGGGGACTGGACTCCTTGAGCAGTACTTC.

This clonotype was observed a handful of times. The chain has TRBV7-9 and TRBJ2-7, with D possibly TRBD1 on 7 matching bases. The CDR3 is 16 amino acids. Germline CDR1 is SEHNR and CDR2 is FQNEAQ (reference sequence). The V end lost 1 base, the J end lost 0 bases, and 13 bases lay between the germline ends. CDR3 protein: CASSLGRGVSSYEQYF. As DNA, the CDR3 is TGTGCCAGCAGCTTAGGCAGGGGGGTAAGCTCCTACGAGCAGTACTTC.

The V call is TRBV5-6, the J call TRBJ2-1; either TRBD1 or TRBD2 may fit D (5 bases each). Looked up from germline, CDR1 is SGHDT and CDR2 is YYEEEE. The V and J ends lost 4 bases and 1 base respectively, with 15 bases between them. This CDR3 region has 16 residues. The DNA of the CDR3 is TGTGCCAGCAGCGCCGCCAGCGAGGGGTCCTACAATGAGCAGTTCTTC. It specifies CASSAASEGSYNEQFF.

This clonotype has ten or more counts. A much larger clone sits a single nucleotide away, making a read error possible. This sequence joins TRBV28 and TRBJ1-5; TRBD1 is a possible D gene (6 bases). Germline V gives CDR1 MDHEN, CDR2 SYDVKM. The ends were cut back, 4 bases at V and 0 bases at J, with 10 bases in the middle. CDR3 length: 15 amino acids. The CDR3 loop is CASSWTDYSNQPQHF. In DNA, the CDR3 is TGTGCCAGCAGTTGGACAGATTATAGCAATCAGCCCCAGCATTTT.

At least ten counts were recorded for this clonotype. The CDR3 nucleotides read TGTGCCAGCAGCCAAGTAGGTCGGGATACAGATACGCAGTATTTT. Translated: CASSQVGRDTDTQYF. J is TRBJ2-3 and V is TRBV4-2; D is perhaps TRBD2 (5 bases). Germline V gene sequence: CDR1 LGHNA, CDR2 YNFKEQ. The CDR3 has 15 residues. The ends were cut back, 1 base at V and 3 bases at J, with 11 bases in the middle.

The chain uses TRBV9 and TRBJ2-3, with D unclear. Trimming shortened V by 2 bases and J by 2 bases, and 6 bases separated the two germline ends. This CDR3 has 13 amino acids. Per germline, CDR1 SGDLS and CDR2 YYNGEE. The CDR3 region is CASSVRDTDTQYF. CDR3 nucleotide sequence: TGTGCCAGCAGCGTCCGTGACACAGATACGCAGTATTTT.

The chain couples TRBV30 to TRBJ2-6, with 7 bases identical to TRBD1. Germline CDR1 GTSNPN, CDR2 SVGIG (reference sequence). V shed 5 bases, J shed 0 bases, and the junction held 4 bases outside the gene matches. The CDR3 runs to 15 residues. The DNA for the CDR3 is TGTGCCTGGGCTACAGGGGACTCTGGGGCCAACGTCCTGACTTTC. Its translation: CAWATGDSGANVLTF.

This clonotype was seen at least ten times. V usage is TRBV12-3 or TRBV12-4 and J usage is TRBJ1-4, with 7 bases matching TRBD1. V lost 6 bases and J lost 8; bases outside the gene matches: 9. There are 14 residues in the CDR3. CDR3 nucleotide sequence: TGTGCCAGCAGCCGGGACAGCGACAGGGAAAAACTGTTTTTT. Protein sequence: CASSRDSDREKLFF.

This clonotype was recorded many times. The chain couples TRBV7-8 to TRBJ2-3, with a tentative D call TRBD2 (5 bases). The CDR3 extends over 14 amino acids. With 7 bases removed from V and 1 base from J, the gap between germline ends came to 12 bases. Germline lookup yields CDR1 SGHVS and CDR2 FQNEAQ. The CDR3 sequence is CASISRGGTDTQYF. The CDR3 DNA reads as TGTGCCAGCATCAGTCGGGGAGGCACAGATACGCAGTATTTT.

In its sample, this clonotype was seen many times. The chain couples TRBV7-3 to TRBJ1-6; 10 positions match TRBD1. Germline CDR1 reads SGHTA; CDR2 reads FQGTGA. The V gene end was trimmed by 6 bases and the J gene end by 6 bases; junction bases not matched to a gene: 5. The CDR3 runs to 15 residues. The CDR3 DNA is TGTGCCAGCAGTTTACGGGACAGGGGTAATTCACCCCTCCACTTT. It translates to CASSLRDRGNSPLHF.

This clonotype was counted only a few times. The rearrangement joins TRBV6-5 to TRBJ1-2, with 10 bases aligning to TRBD1. CDR1 MNHEY and CDR2 SVGAGI come from the germline V gene. V lost 6 bases, J lost 4 bases, and 8 bases stayed unmatched. This CDR3 has 15 amino acids. CDR3 region: CASSLTGGDSYGYTF. The CDR3, as DNA: TGTGCCAGCAGCTTGACAGGGGGCGACAGCTATGGCTACACCTTC.